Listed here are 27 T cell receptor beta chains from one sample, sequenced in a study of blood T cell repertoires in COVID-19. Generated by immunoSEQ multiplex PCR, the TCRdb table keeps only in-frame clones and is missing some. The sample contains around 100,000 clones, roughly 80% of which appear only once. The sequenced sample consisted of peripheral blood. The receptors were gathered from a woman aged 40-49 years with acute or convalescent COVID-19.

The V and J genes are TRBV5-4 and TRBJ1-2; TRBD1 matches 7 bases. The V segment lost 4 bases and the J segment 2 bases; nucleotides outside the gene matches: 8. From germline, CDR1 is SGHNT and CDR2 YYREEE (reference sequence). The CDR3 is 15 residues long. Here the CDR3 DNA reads TGTGCCAGCAGCATAGGGACAGAGGGGAACTATGGCTACACCTTC. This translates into CASSIGTEGNYGYTF.

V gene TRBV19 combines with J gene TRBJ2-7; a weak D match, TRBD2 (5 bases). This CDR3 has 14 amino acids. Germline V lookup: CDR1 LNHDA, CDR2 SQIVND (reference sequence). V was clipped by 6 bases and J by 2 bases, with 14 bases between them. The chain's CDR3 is CASRPTDWAYEQYF. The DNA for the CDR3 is TGTGCCAGTAGGCCTACGGACTGGGCCTACGAGCAGTACTTC.

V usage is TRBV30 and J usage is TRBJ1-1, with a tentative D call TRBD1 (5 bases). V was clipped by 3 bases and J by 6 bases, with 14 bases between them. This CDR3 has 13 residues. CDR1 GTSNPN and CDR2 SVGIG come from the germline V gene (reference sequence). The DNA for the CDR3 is TGTGCCTGGAGATCAGCGGGGCACTCTGAAGCTTTCTTT. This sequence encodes CAWRSAGHSEAFF.

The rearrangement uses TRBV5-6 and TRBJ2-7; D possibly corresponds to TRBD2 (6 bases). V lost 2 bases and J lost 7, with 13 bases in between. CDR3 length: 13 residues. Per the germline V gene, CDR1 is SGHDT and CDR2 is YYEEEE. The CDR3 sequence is CASSLNRGGEQYF. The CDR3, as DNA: TGTGCCAGCAGCTTAAACCGGGGAGGTGAGCAGTACTTC.

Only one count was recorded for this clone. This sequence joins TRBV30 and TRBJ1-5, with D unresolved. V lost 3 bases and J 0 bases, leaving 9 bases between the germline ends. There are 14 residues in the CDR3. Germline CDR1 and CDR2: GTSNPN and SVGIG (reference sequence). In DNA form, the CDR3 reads TGTGCCTGGAGCACAGTTAATAGCAATCAGCCCCAGCATTTT. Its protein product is CAWSTVNSNQPQHF.

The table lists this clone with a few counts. Here the CDR3 DNA reads TGCGCCAGCAGCCGTTCGACACTTAGCTCCTACGAGCAGTACTTC. Amino acids: CASSRSTLSSYEQYF. The chain has TRBV4-1 and TRBJ2-7; unclear D gene. This CDR3 is 15 amino acids long. V lost 4 bases and J lost 0, with 13 bases in between. Per the germline V gene, CDR1 is MGHRA and CDR2 is YSYEKL.

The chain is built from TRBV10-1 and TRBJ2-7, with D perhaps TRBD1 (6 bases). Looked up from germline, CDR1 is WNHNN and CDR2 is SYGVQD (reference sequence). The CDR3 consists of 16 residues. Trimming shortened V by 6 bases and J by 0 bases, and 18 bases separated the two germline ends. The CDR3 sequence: CASRQPRQETSYEQYF. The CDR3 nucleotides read TGCGCCAGCAGACAACCCCGACAGGAAACCTCCTACGAGCAGTACTTC.

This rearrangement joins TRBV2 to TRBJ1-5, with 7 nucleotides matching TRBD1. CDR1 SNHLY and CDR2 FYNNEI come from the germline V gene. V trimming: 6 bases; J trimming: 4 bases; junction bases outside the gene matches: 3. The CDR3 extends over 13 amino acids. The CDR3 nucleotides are TGTGCCAGCAGGGGACAGAATAATCAGCCCCAGCATTTT. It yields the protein CASRGQNNQPQHF.

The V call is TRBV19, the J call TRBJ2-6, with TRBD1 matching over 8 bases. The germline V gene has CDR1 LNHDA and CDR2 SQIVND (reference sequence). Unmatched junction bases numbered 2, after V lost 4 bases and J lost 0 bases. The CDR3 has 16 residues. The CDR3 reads CASSRGTGSGANVLTF. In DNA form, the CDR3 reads TGTGCCAGTAGTAGGGGGACAGGCTCTGGGGCCAACGTCCTGACTTTC.

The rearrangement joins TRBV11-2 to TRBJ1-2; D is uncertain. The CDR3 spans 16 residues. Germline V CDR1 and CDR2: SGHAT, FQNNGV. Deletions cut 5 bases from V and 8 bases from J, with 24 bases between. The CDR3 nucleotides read TGTGCCAGCAGCCCAGATTCCGGGAGGTTAACGTGGGGCTACACCTTC. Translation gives CASSPDSGRLTWGYTF.

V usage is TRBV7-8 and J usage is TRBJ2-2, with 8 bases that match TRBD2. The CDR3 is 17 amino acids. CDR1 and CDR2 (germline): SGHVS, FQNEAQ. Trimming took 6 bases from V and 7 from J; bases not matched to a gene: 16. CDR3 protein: CASSLGGAGITGGELFF. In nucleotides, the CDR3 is TGTGCCAGCAGTCTCGGGGGGGCCGGAATCACCGGCGGGGAGCTGTTTTTT. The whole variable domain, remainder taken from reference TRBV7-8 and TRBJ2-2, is GAGVSQSPRYKVAKRGQDVALRCDPISGHVSLFWYQQALGQGPEFLTYFQNEAQLDKSGLPSDRFFAERPEGSVSTLKIQRTQQEDSAVYLCASSLGGAGITGGELFFGEGSRLTVL.

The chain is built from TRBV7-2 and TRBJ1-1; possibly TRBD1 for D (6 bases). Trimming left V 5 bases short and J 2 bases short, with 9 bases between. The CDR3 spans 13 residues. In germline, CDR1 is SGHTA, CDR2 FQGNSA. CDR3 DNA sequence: TGTGCCAGCAGCCCACAGGGAAACACTGAAGCTTTCTTT. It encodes CASSPQGNTEAFF.

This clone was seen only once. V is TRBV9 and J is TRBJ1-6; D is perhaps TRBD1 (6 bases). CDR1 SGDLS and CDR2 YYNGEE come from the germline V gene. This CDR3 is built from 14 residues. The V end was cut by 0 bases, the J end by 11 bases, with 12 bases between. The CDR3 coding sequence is TGTGCCAGCAGCGTAGAACAGGGCGCGACACCCCTCCACTTT. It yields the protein CASSVEQGATPLHF.

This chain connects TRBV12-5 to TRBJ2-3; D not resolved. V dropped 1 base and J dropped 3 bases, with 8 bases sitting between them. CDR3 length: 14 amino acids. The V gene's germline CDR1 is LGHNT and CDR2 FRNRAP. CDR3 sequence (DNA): TGTGCTAGTGGTTTGGGGCGGTGGACAGATACGCAGTATTTT. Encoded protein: CASGLGRWTDTQYF.

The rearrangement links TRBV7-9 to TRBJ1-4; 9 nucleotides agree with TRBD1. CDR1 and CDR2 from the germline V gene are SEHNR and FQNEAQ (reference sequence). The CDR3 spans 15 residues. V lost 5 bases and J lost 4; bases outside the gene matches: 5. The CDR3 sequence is CASSTYRGLNEKLFF. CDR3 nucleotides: TGTGCCAGCAGCACCTACAGGGGGCTTAATGAAAAACTGTTTTTT.

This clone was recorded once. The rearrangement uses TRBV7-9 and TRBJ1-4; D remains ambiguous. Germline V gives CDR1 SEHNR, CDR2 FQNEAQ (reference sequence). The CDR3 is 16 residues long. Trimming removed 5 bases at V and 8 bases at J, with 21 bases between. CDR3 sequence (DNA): TGTGCCAGCAGCGAACAACCGGGAAACGTGGGGGAAAAACTGTTTTTT. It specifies CASSEQPGNVGEKLFF.

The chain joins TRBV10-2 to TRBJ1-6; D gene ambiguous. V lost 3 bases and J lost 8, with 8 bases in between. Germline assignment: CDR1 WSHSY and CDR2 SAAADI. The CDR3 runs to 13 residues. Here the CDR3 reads CASSDFSDSPLHF. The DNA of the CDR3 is TGCGCCAGCAGTGATTTTTCGGATTCACCCCTCCACTTT.

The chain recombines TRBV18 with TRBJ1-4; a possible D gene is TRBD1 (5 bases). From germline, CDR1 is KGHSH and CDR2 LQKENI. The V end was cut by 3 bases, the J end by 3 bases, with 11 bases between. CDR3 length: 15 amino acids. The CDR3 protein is CASSPAGVANEKLFF. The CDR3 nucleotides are TGTGCCAGCTCACCTGCGGGGGTGGCTAATGAAAAACTGTTTTTT. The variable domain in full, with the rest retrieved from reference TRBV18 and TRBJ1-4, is NAGVMQNPRHLVRRRGQEARLRCSPMKGHSHVYWYRQLPEEGLKFMVYLQKENIIDESGMPKERFSAEFPKEGPSILRIQQVVRGDSAAYFCASSPAGVANEKLFFGSGTQLSVL.

The CDR3, as DNA: TGTGCCAGCAGTGACGATTGGAGACTTTATGGCTACACCTTC. This codes for CASSDDWRLYGYTF. This chain joins TRBV6-1 and TRBJ1-2, with D unclear. CDR3 size: 14 residues. Deletions cut 3 bases from V and 5 bases from J, with 13 bases between. CDR1 and CDR2 from the germline V gene are MNHNS and SASEGT.

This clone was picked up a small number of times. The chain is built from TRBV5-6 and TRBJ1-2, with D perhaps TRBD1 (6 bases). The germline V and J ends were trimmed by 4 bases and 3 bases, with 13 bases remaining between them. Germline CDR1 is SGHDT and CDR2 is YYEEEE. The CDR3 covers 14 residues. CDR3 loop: CASSQGQKYYGYTF. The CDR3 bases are TGTGCCAGCAGCCAGGGGCAGAAGTACTATGGCTACACCTTC.

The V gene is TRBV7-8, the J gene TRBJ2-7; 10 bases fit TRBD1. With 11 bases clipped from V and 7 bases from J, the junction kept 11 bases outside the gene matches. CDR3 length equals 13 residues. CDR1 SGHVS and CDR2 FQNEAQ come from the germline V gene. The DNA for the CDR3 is TGTGCCTGCAAACCGGGGACAGGGGTTGAGCAGTACTTC. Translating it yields CACKPGTGVEQYF. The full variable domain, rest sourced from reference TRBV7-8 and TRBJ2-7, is GAGVSQSPRYKVAKRGQDVALRCDPISGHVSLFWYQQALGQGPEFLTYFQNEAQLDKSGLPSDRFFAERPEGSVSTLKIQRTQQEDSAVYLCACKPGTGVEQYFGPGTRLTVT.

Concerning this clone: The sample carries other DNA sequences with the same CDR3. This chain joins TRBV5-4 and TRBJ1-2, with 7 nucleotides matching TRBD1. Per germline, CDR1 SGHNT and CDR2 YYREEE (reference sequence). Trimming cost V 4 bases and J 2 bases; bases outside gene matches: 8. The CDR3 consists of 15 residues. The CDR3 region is CASSPGGTENYGYTF. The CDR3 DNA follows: TGTGCCAGCAGCCCGGGCGGGACAGAGAACTATGGCTACACCTTC.

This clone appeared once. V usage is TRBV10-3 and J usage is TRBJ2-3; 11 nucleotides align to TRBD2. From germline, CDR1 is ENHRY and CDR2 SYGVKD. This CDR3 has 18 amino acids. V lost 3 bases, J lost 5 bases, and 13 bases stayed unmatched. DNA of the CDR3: TGTGCCATCAGTGATCCCCACGGAACTAGCGGGGGACTAGATACGCAGTATTTT. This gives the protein CAISDPHGTSGGLDTQYF.

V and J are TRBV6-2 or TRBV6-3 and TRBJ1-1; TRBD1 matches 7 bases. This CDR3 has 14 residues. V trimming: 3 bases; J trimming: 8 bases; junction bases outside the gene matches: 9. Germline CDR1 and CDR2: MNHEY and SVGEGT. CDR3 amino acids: CASSYGGGVKEAFF. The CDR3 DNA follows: TGTGCCAGCAGTTATGGAGGGGGCGTTAAGGAAGCTTTCTTT.

The DNA of the CDR3 is TGTGCTAGTGGTCCGACAGGGGGGGTTAGCACAGATACGCAGTATTTT. Protein: CASGPTGGVSTDTQYF. The genes are TRBV12-5 and TRBJ2-3; 9 nucleotides match TRBD1. The CDR3 contains 16 residues. V lost 5 bases to trimming and J lost 0 bases; unmatched junction nucleotides: 6. The germline V gene has CDR1 LGHNT and CDR2 FRNRAP.

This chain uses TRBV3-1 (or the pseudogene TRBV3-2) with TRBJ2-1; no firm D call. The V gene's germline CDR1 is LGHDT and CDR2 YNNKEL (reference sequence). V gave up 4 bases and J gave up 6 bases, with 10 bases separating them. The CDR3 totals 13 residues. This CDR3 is CASSRGPLNEQFF. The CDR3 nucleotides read TGTGCCAGCAGCCGTGGGCCTCTCAATGAGCAGTTCTTC.

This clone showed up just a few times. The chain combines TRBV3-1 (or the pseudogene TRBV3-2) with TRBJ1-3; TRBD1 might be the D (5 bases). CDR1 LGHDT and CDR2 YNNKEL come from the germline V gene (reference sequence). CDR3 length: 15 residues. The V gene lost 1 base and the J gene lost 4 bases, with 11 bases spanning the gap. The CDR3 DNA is TGTGCCAGCAGCCAAGTTAAGGGGATCGGAAACACCATATATTTT. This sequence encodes CASSQVKGIGNTIYF.